The 8 T cell receptor beta chains presented below share a single source sample, sequenced in a study of follicular helper T cells after annual influenza vaccination. Data came from immunoSEQ multiplex PCR; TCRdb stores just in-frame clones and leaves some out. The sample lists 7,000 or so clones, around 80% occurring once. Time point reported: 2015-2016 season, 7 days after influenza vaccination. The sample in question was CXCR5- memory CD4+ T cells sorted from blood, obtained 7 days after influenza vaccination. The receptors here all came from an adult who received the influenza vaccine.

The gene calls are TRBV28 and TRBJ1-2, with D perhaps matching TRBD1 (6 bases). Trimming took off 7 bases at V and 4 bases at J, with 13 bases between the two ends. This CDR3 comprises 13 residues. CDR1 and CDR2 (germline): MDHEN, SYDVKM. CDR3 bases: TGTGCCAGCATCTCGAGGGGGAGCTATGGCTACACCTTC. This encodes CASISRGSYGYTF.

The rearrangement links TRBV6-1 to TRBJ2-6, with TRBD1 matching 7 bases. This CDR3 spans 14 amino acids. Germline V gives CDR1 MNHNS, CDR2 SASEGT. Unmatched junction bases numbered 6, after V lost 3 bases and J lost 10 bases. The CDR3 nucleotides are TGTGCCAGCAGTGATCCGTACAGGGGAAACGTCCTGACTTTC. As protein: CASSDPYRGNVLTF.

This sequence joins TRBV28 and TRBJ2-1, with 9 bases aligning to TRBD1. After removal of 9 bases from V and 7 bases from J, the junction contained 13 bases not matched to a gene. The CDR3 has 15 amino acids. The germline V gene has CDR1 MDHEN and CDR2 SYDVKM. CDR3 in amino acids: CASPRRDRVPNEQFF. In nucleotides, the CDR3 is TGTGCCAGTCCTCGCCGGGACAGGGTTCCGAATGAGCAGTTCTTC.

The chain has TRBV5-6 and TRBJ2-7; 10 bases line up with TRBD2. The CDR3 is 14 amino acids. From germline, CDR1 is SGHDT and CDR2 YYEEEE. V dropped 2 bases and J dropped 6; count of bases not matched to a gene: 5. This chain's CDR3 is CASSLTSGVGEQYF. In DNA form, the CDR3 reads TGTGCCAGCAGCTTAACTAGCGGGGTGGGCGAGCAGTACTTC.

This rearrangement joins TRBV6-9 to TRBJ2-3; 12 positions agree with TRBD2. Per germline, CDR1 MNHGY and CDR2 SVAAGI. J was trimmed by 3 bases and V by 6 bases; bases with no gene match: 7. The CDR3 sequence is 16 residues long. The CDR3 DNA reads as TGTGCCAGCAGCCCTGGACTAGCGGGAAATACAGATACGCAGTATTTT. This translates into CASSPGLAGNTDTQYF.

The rearrangement joins TRBV18 to TRBJ2-5; D remains ambiguous. The CDR3 length is 14 residues. Trimming cost V 6 bases and J 2 bases, with 13 bases left between them. Germline V gene lookup returns CDR1 KGHSH and CDR2 LQKENI. This chain's CDR3 is CASSAPGRQETQYF. The CDR3 DNA sequence: TGTGCCAGCTCCGCCCCCGGTAGACAAGAGACCCAGTACTTC. The entire variable domain, with the rest obtained from reference TRBV18 and TRBJ2-5, is as follows: NAGVMQNPRHLVRRRGQEARLRCSPMKGHSHVYWYRQLPEEGLKFMVYLQKENIIDESGMPKERFSAEFPKEGPSILRIQQVVRGDSAAYFCASSAPGRQETQYFGPGTRLLVL.

The chain couples TRBV11-2 to TRBJ2-1; D not certain. The CDR3 totals 15 residues. Trimming took 0 bases from V and 0 from J, leaving 6 bases between them. Per the germline V gene, CDR1 is SGHAT and CDR2 is FQNNGV. CDR3 DNA: TGTGCCAGCAGCTTAGACAGTGGCTCCTACAATGAGCAGTTCTTC. Its protein product is CASSLDSGSYNEQFF. The entire variable domain, with the rest obtained from reference TRBV11-2 and TRBJ2-1, is as follows: EAGVAQSPRYKIIEKRQSVAFWCNPISGHATLYWYQQILGQGPKLLIQFQNNGVVDDSQLPKDRFSAERLKGVDSTLKIQPAKLEDSAVYLCASSLDSGSYNEQFFGPGTRLTVL.

This clone is a singleton in its sample. The rearrangement links TRBV7-9 to TRBJ1-2, with D unresolved. Germline V gives CDR1 SEHNR, CDR2 FQNEAQ (reference sequence). V gave up 2 bases and J gave up 0 bases, with 10 bases separating them. The CDR3 spans 15 residues. CDR3 DNA: TGTGCCAGCAGCTTAATCGCAGCTTCTAACTATGGCTACACCTTC. Translating gives CASSLIAASNYGYTF.